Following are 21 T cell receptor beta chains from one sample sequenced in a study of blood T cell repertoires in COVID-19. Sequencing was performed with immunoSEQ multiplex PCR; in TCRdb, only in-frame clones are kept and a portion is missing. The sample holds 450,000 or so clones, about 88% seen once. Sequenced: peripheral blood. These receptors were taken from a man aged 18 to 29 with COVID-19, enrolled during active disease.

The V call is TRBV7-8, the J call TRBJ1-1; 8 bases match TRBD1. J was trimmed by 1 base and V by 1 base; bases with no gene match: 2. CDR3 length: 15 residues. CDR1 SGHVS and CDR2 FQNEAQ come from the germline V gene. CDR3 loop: CASSLGGTGNTEAFF. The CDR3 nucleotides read TGTGCCAGCAGCTTAGGGGGGACAGGGAACACTGAAGCTTTCTTT.

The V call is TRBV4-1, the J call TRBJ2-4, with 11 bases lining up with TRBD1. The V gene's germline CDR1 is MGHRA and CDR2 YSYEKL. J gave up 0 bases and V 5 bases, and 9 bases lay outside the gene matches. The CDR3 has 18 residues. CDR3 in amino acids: CASSSGQGAILAKNIQYF. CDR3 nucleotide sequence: TGCGCCAGCAGCTCAGGACAGGGGGCTATCCTAGCCAAAAACATTCAGTACTTC.

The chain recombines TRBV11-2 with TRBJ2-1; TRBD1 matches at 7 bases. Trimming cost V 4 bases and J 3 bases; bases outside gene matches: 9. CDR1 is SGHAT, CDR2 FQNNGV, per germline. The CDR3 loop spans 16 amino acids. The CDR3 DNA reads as TGTGCCAGCAGCTGGACCCGGGACAGAATCTACAATGAGCAGTTCTTC. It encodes CASSWTRDRIYNEQFF.

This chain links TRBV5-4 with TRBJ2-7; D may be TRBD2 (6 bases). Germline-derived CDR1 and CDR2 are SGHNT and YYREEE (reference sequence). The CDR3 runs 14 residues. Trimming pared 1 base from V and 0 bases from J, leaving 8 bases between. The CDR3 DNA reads TGTGCCAGCAGCTTGCAGACTAGCTCCTACGAGCAGTACTTC. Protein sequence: CASSLQTSSYEQYF.

CDR3 nucleotide sequence: TGTGCCAGCAGTAGCAACCAGGGTTTAAACTATGGCTACACCTTC. It is translated as CASSSNQGLNYGYTF. The V gene is TRBV3-1 (or the pseudogene TRBV3-2), the J gene TRBJ1-2; TRBD1 might be the D (5 bases). The CDR3 contains 15 residues. V shed 6 bases and J shed 2 bases, with 16 bases lying between them. Germline V gene lookup returns CDR1 LGHDT and CDR2 YNNKEL (reference sequence).

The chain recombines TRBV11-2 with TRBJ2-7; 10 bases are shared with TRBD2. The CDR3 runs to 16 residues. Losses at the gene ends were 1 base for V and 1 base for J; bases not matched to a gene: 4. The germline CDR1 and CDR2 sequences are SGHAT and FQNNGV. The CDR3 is CASSLASGGPSYEQYF. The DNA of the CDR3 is TGTGCCAGCAGCTTAGCTAGCGGGGGACCTTCCTACGAGCAGTACTTC.

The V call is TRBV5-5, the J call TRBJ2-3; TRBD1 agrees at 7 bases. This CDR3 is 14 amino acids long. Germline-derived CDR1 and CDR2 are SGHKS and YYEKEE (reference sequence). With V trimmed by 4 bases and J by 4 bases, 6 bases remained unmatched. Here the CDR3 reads CASSQYRGSDTQYF. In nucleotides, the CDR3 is TGTGCCAGCAGCCAGTACAGGGGTTCAGATACGCAGTATTTT.

As DNA, the CDR3 is TGTGCCAGCAGCCGATCCGGGACTAGCAGTACGCAGTACTTC. This sequence encodes CASSRSGTSSTQYF. The chain joins TRBV5-6 to TRBJ2-7, with 9 positions matching TRBD2. V shed 4 bases, J shed 9 bases, and the junction held 11 bases outside the gene matches. CDR3 size: 14 residues. CDR1 is SGHDT, CDR2 YYEEEE, per germline.

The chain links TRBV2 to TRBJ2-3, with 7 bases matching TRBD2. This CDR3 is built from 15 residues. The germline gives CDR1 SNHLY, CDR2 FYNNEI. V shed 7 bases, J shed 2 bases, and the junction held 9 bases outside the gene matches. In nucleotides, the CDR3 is TGTGCCAGCAAGATCGGGGGGACCCCCACAGATACGCAGTATTTT. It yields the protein CASKIGGTPTDTQYF.

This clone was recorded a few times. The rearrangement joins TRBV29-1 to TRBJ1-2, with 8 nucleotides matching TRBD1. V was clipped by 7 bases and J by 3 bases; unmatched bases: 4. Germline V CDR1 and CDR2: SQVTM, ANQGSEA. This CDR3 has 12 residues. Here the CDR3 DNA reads TGCAGCGCTGGACAGGGAGACTATGGCTACACCTTC. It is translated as CSAGQGDYGYTF.

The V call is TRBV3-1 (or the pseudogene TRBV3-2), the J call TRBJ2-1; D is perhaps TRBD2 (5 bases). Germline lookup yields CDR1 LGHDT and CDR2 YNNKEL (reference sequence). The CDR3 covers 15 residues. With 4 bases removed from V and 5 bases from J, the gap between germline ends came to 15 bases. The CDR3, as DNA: TGTGCCAGCAGCCGTAGGACCGGAGGTGACAATGAGCAGTTCTTC. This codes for CASSRRTGGDNEQFF.

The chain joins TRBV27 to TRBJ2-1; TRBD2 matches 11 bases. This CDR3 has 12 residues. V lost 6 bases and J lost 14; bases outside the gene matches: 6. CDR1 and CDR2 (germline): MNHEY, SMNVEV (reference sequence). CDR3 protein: CASSTGLAAEFF. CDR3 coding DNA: TGTGCCAGCAGCACGGGACTAGCGGCCGAGTTCTTC.

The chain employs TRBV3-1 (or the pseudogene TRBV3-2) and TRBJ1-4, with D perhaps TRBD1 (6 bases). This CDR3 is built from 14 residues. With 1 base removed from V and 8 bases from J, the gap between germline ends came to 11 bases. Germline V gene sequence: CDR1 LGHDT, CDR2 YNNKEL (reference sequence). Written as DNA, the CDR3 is TGTGCCAGCAGCCAAGGGTCAGGGGAGGAAAAACTGTTTTTT. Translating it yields CASSQGSGEEKLFF.

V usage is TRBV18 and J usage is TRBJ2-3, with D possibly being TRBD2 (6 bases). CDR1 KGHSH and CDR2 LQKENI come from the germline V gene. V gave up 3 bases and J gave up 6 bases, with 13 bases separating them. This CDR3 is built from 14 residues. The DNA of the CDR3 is TGTGCCAGCTCACCGACTAGTTCGGGGGATACGCAGTATTTT. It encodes CASSPTSSGDTQYF. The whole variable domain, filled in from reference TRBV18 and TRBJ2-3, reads NAGVMQNPRHLVRRRGQEARLRCSPMKGHSHVYWYRQLPEEGLKFMVYLQKENIIDESGMPKERFSAEFPKEGPSILRIQQVVRGDSAAYFCASSPTSSGDTQYFGPGTRLTVL.

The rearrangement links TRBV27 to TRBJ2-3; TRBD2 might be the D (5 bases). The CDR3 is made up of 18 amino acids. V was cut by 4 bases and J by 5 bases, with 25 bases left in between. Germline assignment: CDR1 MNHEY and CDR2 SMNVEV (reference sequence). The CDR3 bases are TGTGCCAGCAGTTCAAACCCGTCATGGCCCTCTGCGGGAGATACGCAGTATTTT. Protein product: CASSSNPSWPSAGDTQYF.

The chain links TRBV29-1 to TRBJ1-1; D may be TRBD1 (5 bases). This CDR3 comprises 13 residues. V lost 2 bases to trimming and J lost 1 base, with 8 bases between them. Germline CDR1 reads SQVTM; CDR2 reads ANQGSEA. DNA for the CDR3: TGCAGCGTTGAACAGGGCCAGAACACTGAAGCTTTCTTT. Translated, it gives CSVEQGQNTEAFF.

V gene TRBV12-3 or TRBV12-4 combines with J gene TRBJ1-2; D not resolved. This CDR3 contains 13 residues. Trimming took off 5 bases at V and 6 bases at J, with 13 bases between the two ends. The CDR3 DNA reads TGTGCCAGCAGTCCCCCGGGAGCGAATGGCTACACCTTC. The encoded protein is CASSPPGANGYTF.

CDR3 protein: CASTVDSGNTEAFF. For the CDR3, the DNA is TGCGCCAGCACCGTGGACAGTGGGAACACTGAAGCTTTCTTT. The rearrangement joins TRBV10-2 to TRBJ1-1; a possible D gene is TRBD1 (6 bases). The V end was cut by 7 bases, the J end by 1 base, with 13 bases between. This CDR3 spans 14 amino acids. CDR1 and CDR2 from the germline V gene are WSHSY and SAAADI.

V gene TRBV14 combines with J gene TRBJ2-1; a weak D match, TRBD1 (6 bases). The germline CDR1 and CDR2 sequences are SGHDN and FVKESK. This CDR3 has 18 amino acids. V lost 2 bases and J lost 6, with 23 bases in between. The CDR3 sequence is CASSQPTGWSPRFNEQFF. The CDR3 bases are TGTGCCAGCAGCCAACCAACAGGGTGGAGCCCCAGGTTCAATGAGCAGTTCTTC.

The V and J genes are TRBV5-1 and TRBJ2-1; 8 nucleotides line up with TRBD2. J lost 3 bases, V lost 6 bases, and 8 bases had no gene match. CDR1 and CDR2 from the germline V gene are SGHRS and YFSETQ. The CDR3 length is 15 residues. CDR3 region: CASTKEAGDYNEQFF. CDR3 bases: TGCGCCAGCACGAAAGAAGCGGGAGACTACAATGAGCAGTTCTTC.

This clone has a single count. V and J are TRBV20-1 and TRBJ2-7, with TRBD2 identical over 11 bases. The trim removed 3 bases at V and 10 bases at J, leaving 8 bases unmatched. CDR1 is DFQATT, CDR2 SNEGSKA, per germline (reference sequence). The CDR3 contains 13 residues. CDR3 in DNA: TGCAGTGCTAGTTTTGGGACTAGCGGCTTACAGTACTTC. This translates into CSASFGTSGLQYF.